A selection of T cell receptor beta chains follows, all from one sample in a study of shared clonotypes between healthy human individuals. Data came from immunoSEQ multiplex PCR; TCRdb stores just in-frame clones and leaves some out. The data contain 450,000 to 500,000 clones, approximately 78% of them singletons. The sequenced sample consisted of PBMCs. These receptors were collected from a woman between 35 and 50 years old in good health. Some clones in this sample may be carry-over from other donors' samples. Each CDR3 is given with its conserved first and last residue. A D gene is named only where the DNA matches it firmly. Size tells how often a clone was seen (once, few, many) or the class of an expanded clone, and some rows leave it out.

v_gene	d_gene	abundance	j_gene	CDR3aa	CDR3nt
TRBV30	TRBD2	.	TRBJ2-7	CVWEGPFKGEQYF	TGTGTCTGGGAGGGTCCCTTTAAGGGCGAGCAGTACTTC
TRBV4-1	.	.	TRBJ1-5	CASSHYPSGAPGRQPQHF	TGCGCCAGCAGCCACTACCCGTCCGGGGCCCCGGGAAGGCAGCCCCAGCATTTT
TRBV27	TRBD2	.	TRBJ2-7	CASSPTGLAGDREQYF	TGTGCCAGCAGTCCCACCGGACTAGCGGGAGACAGGGAGCAGTACTTC
TRBV4-2	TRBD2	.	TRBJ2-1	CASSQFSGSGANEQFF	TGTGCCAGCAGCCAATTTAGCGGGAGCGGGGCCAATGAGCAGTTCTTC
TRBV23-1	.	.	TRBJ2-7	CTPGQGHWEQYF	TGCACTCCAGGGCAGGGGCACTGGGAGCAGTACTTC
TRBV27	.	.	TRBJ2-1	CASSSIAPQIHYNEQFF	TGTGCCAGCAGTTCGATAGCACCCCAAATACACTACAATGAGCAGTTCTTC
TRBV14	.	.	TRBJ2-7	CASSQADSYEQYF	TGTGCCAGCAGCCAAGCTGACAGCTACGAGCAGTACTTC
TRBV6-1	.	.	TRBJ1-1	CASRDTGTVNTEAFF	TGTGCCAGCAGAGACACCGGGACGGTGAACACTGAAGCTTTCTTT
TRBV28	.	.	TRBJ2-7	CASKTGILREQYF	TGTGCCAGCAAAACCGGGATCCTTCGCGAGCAGTACTTC
TRBV27	TRBD2	few	TRBJ2-1	CASSLIREAEQFF	TGTGCCAGCAGTCTAATACGGGAGGCTGAGCAGTTCTTC
TRBV5-8	.	many	TRBJ1-6	CASSLQGGDSPLHF	TGTGCCAGCAGCCTACAGGGAGGGGATTCACCCCTCCACTTT
TRBV4-3	.	.	TRBJ1-1	CASSQERARNTEAFF	TGCGCCAGCAGCCAAGAAAGAGCACGGAACACTGAAGCTTTCTTT
TRBV10-2	TRBD1	.	TRBJ1-5	CASSEYRGQGAFGNQPQHF	TGCGCCAGCAGTGAGTACAGGGGACAGGGGGCTTTCGGCAATCAGCCCCAGCATTTT
TRBV15	.	.	TRBJ1-2	CATSRDRRVFGYGYTF	TGTGCCACCAGCAGAGACCGACGGGTTTTCGGCTATGGCTACACCTTC
TRBV18	TRBD2	.	TRBJ2-5	CASSPYVLAGNQETQYF	TGTGCCAGCTCACCATATGTGTTAGCGGGGAACCAAGAGACCCAGTACTTC
TRBV6-5	TRBD2	.	TRBJ2-2	CASSSGLASGELFF	TGTGCCAGCAGTTCCGGACTAGCGAGCGGGGAGCTGTTTTTT
TRBV10-3	.	.	TRBJ2-2	CAISVSRDTNTGELFF	TGTGCCATCAGTGTCTCTAGAGACACGAACACCGGGGAGCTGTTTTTT
TRBV5-6	.	.	TRBJ1-5	CASSLGTWSNQPQHF	TGTGCCAGCAGCTTGGGGACCTGGAGCAATCAGCCCCAGCATTTT
TRBV27	TRBD2	.	TRBJ2-5	CASSPVGLALRAQYF	TGTGCCAGCAGCCCTGTTGGACTAGCATTGAGGGCCCAGTACTTC
TRBV29-1	.	once	TRBJ2-2	CSVGAGIRTGELFF	TGCAGCGTTGGTGCAGGGATTAGAACCGGGGAGCTGTTTTTT
TRBV27	.	.	TRBJ2-1	CASSRASSYNEQFF	TGTGCCAGCAGTCGGGCTAGCTCCTACAATGAGCAGTTCTTC
TRBV13	.	.	TRBJ2-4	CASSPGQNLAKNIQYF	TGTGCCAGCAGCCCTGGACAGAACCTAGCCAAAAACATTCAGTACTTC
TRBV19	TRBD2	.	TRBJ2-1	CASSMREVNEQFF	TGTGCCAGTAGTATGCGGGAGGTAAATGAGCAGTTCTTC
TRBV10-2	TRBD2	.	TRBJ2-3	CASKERGGTDTQYF	TGCGCCAGCAAGGAGCGGGGCGGCACAGATACGCAGTATTTT
TRBV2	.	.	TRBJ2-2	CASSSPGELFF	TGTGCCAGCAGTAGCCCCGGGGAGCTGTTTTTT
TRBV14	TRBD1	once	TRBJ1-1	CASSPGQLAFF	TGTGCCAGCAGCCCGGGACAGTTGGCTTTCTTT
TRBV5-6	.	.	TRBJ1-2	CASSPLRGYTF	TGTGCCAGCAGCCCCTTGCGAGGCTACACCTTC
TRBV7-2	.	.	TRBJ1-2	CASSSTRTAQGYGYTF	TGTGCCAGCAGCTCCACTCGAACCGCGCAGGGGTATGGCTACACCTTC
TRBV7-9	.	.	TRBJ1-1	CASSLGQQRNTEAFF	TGTGCCAGCAGCTTAGGGCAGCAGAGGAACACTGAAGCTTTCTTT
TRBV25-1	.	.	TRBJ2-3	CASSEPQGLADTQYF	TGTGCCAGCAGTGAACCACAGGGTCTCGCAGATACGCAGTATTTT
TRBV19	.	once	TRBJ1-1	CASSLHADRMNTEAFF	TGTGCCAGTAGTCTCCATGCGGACAGAATGAACACTGAAGCTTTCTTT
TRBV30	.	.	TRBJ2-1	CVPFRDLNEQFF	TGTGTACCCTTCAGGGACTTAAATGAGCAGTTCTTC
TRBV6-1	.	.	TRBJ1-5	CASSDGAPDQPQHF	TGTGCCAGCAGTGATGGGGCACCTGATCAGCCCCAGCATTTT
TRBV7-9	TRBD2	once	TRBJ2-5	CASSYSGSGEETQYF	TGTGCCAGCAGCTATAGCGGGAGTGGGGAAGAGACCCAGTACTTC
TRBV5-6	.	.	TRBJ1-1	CASSLGHRNTEAFF	TGTGCCAGCAGCTTGGGGCACCGGAACACTGAAGCTTTCTTT
TRBV7-9	.	.	TRBJ2-4	CASSLSGGDIQYF	TGTGCCAGCAGCTTAAGCGGAGGGGACATTCAGTACTTC
TRBV7-9	.	.	TRBJ2-7	CASSLTRTGKYEQYF	TGTGCCAGCAGCTTAACAAGGACGGGGAAATACGAGCAGTACTTC
TRBV2	.	.	TRBJ2-7	CASIKGQAYEQYF	TGTGCCAGCATTAAGGGACAAGCCTACGAGCAGTACTTC
TRBV2	TRBD1	.	TRBJ1-2	CASRKQGVVGYTF	TGTGCCAGCAGGAAGCAGGGGGTGGTTGGCTACACCTTC
TRBV6-1	TRBD1	once	TRBJ1-5	CASSESPTRADRANQPQHF	TGTGCCAGCAGTGAAAGCCCAACTAGGGCGGACAGGGCAAATCAGCCCCAGCATTTT
TRBV5-1	TRBD2	.	TRBJ2-1	CASSSSRAGGSYNEQFF	TGCGCCAGCAGCTCCTCCCGCGCGGGAGGATCCTACAATGAGCAGTTCTTC
TRBV10-3	TRBD1	many	TRBJ2-3	CAIKPGQNTDTQYF	TGTGCCATCAAGCCGGGACAGAACACAGATACGCAGTATTTT
TRBV7-2	TRBD2	.	TRBJ2-1	CASSLARGASYNEQFF	TGTGCCAGCAGCTTAGCGCGGGGGGCCTCCTACAATGAGCAGTTCTTC
TRBV29-1	.	.	TRBJ2-2	CSVVAASNTGELFF	TGCAGCGTTGTGGCGGCTTCCAACACCGGGGAGCTGTTTTTT
TRBV6-1	TRBD1	.	TRBJ2-2	CASRADRANTGELFF	TGTGCCAGCAGAGCAGACAGGGCGAACACCGGGGAGCTGTTTTTT
TRBV15	.	.	TRBJ1-2	CATSGPQVYEGYTF	TGTGCCACCAGCGGCCCACAGGTCTATGAGGGCTACACCTTC
TRBV11-3	TRBD2	.	TRBJ2-7	CASSPLGDYFYEQYF	TGTGCCAGCAGCCCCCTTGGGGACTACTTCTACGAGCAGTACTTC
TRBV2	.	.	TRBJ2-5	CASTEGTEETQYF	TGTGCCAGCACGGAGGGGACAGAAGAGACCCAGTACTTC
TRBV6-1	.	.	TRBJ2-5	CASTPTYLETQYF	TGTGCCAGCACCCCGACCTATCTGGAGACCCAGTACTTC
TRBV5-4	.	once	TRBJ1-1	CASSFGGRYTEAFF	TGTGCCAGCAGCTTCGGGGGTCGGTACACTGAAGCTTTCTTT
TRBV6-1	.	.	TRBJ1-1	CASSKGMNTEAFF	TGTGCCAGCAGCAAGGGGATGAACACTGAAGCTTTCTTT
TRBV4-2	.	.	TRBJ2-7	CASSPQGRSTYEQYF	TGTGCCAGCAGCCCCCAGGGTAGGTCGACCTACGAGCAGTACTTC
TRBV11-2	.	.	TRBJ2-3	CASSLVLGASGTDTQYF	TGTGCCAGCAGCTTAGTTCTGGGGGCTAGCGGCACAGATACGCAGTATTTT
TRBV7-2	.	.	TRBJ2-3	CASSSGPSPSTDTQYF	TGTGCCAGCAGCTCCGGGCCTAGCCCTAGCACAGATACGCAGTATTTT